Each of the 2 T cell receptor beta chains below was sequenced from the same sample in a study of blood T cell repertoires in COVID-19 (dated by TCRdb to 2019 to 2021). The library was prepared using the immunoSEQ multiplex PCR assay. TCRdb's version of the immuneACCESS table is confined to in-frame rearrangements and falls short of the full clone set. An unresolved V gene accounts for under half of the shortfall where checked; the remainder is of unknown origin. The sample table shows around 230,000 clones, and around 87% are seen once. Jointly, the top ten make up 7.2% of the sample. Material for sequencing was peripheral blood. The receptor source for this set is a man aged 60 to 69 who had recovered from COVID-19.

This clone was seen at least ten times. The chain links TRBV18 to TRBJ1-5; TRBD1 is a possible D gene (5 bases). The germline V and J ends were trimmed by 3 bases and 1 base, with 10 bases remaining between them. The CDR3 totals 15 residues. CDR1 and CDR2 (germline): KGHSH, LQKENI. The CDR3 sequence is CASSPGPASNQPQHF. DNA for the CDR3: TGTGCCAGCTCACCGGGGCCAGCGAGCAATCAGCCCCAGCATTTT.

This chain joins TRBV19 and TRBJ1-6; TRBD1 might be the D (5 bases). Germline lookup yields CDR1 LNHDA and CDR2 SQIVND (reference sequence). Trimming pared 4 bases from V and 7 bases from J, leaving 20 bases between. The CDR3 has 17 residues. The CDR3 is CASSTQLGLSLNSPLHF. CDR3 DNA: TGTGCCAGTAGTACCCAATTGGGACTGAGCCTAAATTCACCCCTCCACTTT.